Listed here is a single TCR beta chain. The data belong to a study of cytomegalovirus exposure and HLA in healthy donors. It was with 60 Vbeta and 13 Jbeta primers that the PCR ran. Here immunoSEQ multiplex PCR was the method, and the copy in TCRdb shows in-frame clones only, minus some. The repertoire holds about 71,000 clones, with 65% to 75% as singletons. The CDR3 sequence is 14 residues long. The germline CDR1 and CDR2 sequences are SGDLS and YYNGEE. V was trimmed by 1 base and J by 7 bases, leaving 9 bases between them. Unrecorded immune exposures were likely, despite nominal health at sampling. This receptor was obtained from a man aged 35 to 55 in good health and CMV-seropositive. This chain connects TRBV9 to TRBJ1-6, with D uncertain. Sequenced sample: PBMCs. CDR3 loop: CASSVTRENSPLHF. As DNA, the CDR3 is TGTGCCAGCAGCGTAACGCGGGAGAATTCACCCCTCCACTTT.